The 14 T cell receptor beta chains given below trace back to one sample, sequenced in a study of response to subunit inactivated influenza vaccine. A single record per CDR3 protein comes from TCRdb applying MiXCR to the RT-PCR reads. The sample has roughly 700,000 distinct CDR3 sequences, 15% to 18% seen once; the top ten hold around 10%. The material sequenced was PBMCs from blood, taken about 11 days after vaccination. The receptors come from a man over 45 who received an inactivated influenza vaccine.

The genes are TRBV18 and TRBJ1-3; D may be TRBD1 (5 bases). V dropped 3 bases and J dropped 0 bases, with 12 bases sitting between them. This CDR3 contains 16 residues. In germline, CDR1 is KGHSH, CDR2 LQKENI. The CDR3 here is CASSPRDGRSGNTIYF. DNA for the CDR3: TGTGCCAGCTCACCTAGGGACGGACGCTCTGGAAACACCATATATTTT.

The chain has TRBV9 and TRBJ2-5, with 8 bases fitting TRBD1. V was pared by 0 bases and J by 4 bases, with 5 bases of the junction left unmatched. The CDR3 totals 15 residues. Germline loops: CDR1 SGDLS, CDR2 YYNGEE. This CDR3 reads CASSVEDRAVETQYF. CDR3 sequence (DNA): TGTGCCAGCAGCGTAGAGGACAGGGCTGTAGAGACCCAGTACTTC.

V is TRBV5-1 and J is TRBJ1-6; no clear D gene. V lost 3 bases and J lost 7, with 8 bases in between. CDR1 and CDR2 from the germline V gene are SGHRS and YFSETQ. This CDR3 has 13 residues. CDR3 region: CASSSEANSPLHF. In nucleotides, the CDR3 is TGCGCCAGCAGCTCGGAAGCGAATTCACCCCTCCACTTT.

The CDR3 nucleotides read TGTGCCAGCAGTATCCCCGGGCATAGCAATCAGCCCCAGCATTTT. This encodes CASSIPGHSNQPQHF. The chain carries TRBV28 and TRBJ1-5; D uncertain. Germline V lookup: CDR1 MDHEN, CDR2 SYDVKM. Deletions cut 5 bases from V and 0 bases from J, with 11 bases between. The CDR3 totals 15 residues. Combining the CDR3 with reference TRBV28 and TRBJ1-5 gives the whole variable domain DVKVTQSSRYLVKRTGEKVFLECVQDMDHENMFWYRQDPGLGLRLIYFSYDVKMKEKGDIPEGYSVSREKKERFSLILESASTNQTSMYLCASSIPGHSNQPQHFGDGTRLSIL.

This clonotype was recorded at least ten times. The chain combines TRBV12-3 or TRBV12-4 with TRBJ2-7, with D perhaps TRBD2 (6 bases). V was trimmed by 1 base and J by 1 base, leaving 11 bases between them. This CDR3 has 15 residues. The CDR3 protein is CASSLVGSPSYEQYF. For the CDR3, the DNA is TGTGCCAGCAGTTTAGTCGGGAGTCCGTCCTACGAGCAGTACTTC.

The rearrangement joins TRBV4-3 to TRBJ2-2; possible D gene TRBD2, 5 bases. With 3 bases removed from V and 5 bases from J, the gap between germline ends came to 10 bases. CDR1 is LGHNA and CDR2 is YSLEER in the germline V gene. The CDR3 totals 14 residues. CDR3 region: CASSHGLYTGELFF. CDR3 DNA: TGCGCCAGCAGCCATGGACTCTATACCGGGGAGCTGTTTTTT.

This clonotype was counted only a few times. The CDR3 is CASSHSNSRLADNEQFF. Here the CDR3 DNA reads TGCGCCAGCAGCCACTCAAACTCGAGACTAGCGGACAATGAGCAGTTCTTC. The gene calls are TRBV4-1 and TRBJ2-1; 9 bases map to TRBD2. The junction had 11 bases not matched to a gene; V was cut back by 3 bases and J by 5 bases. The germline V gene has CDR1 MGHRA and CDR2 YSYEKL. CDR3 length: 17 residues.

This clonotype was found many times. The chain is built from TRBV29-1 and TRBJ2-2; no definite D call. Germline-derived CDR1 and CDR2 are SQVTM and ANQGSEA. Trimming left V 6 bases short and J 5 bases short, with 7 bases between. CDR3 length: 11 amino acids. CDR3 sequence reads: CSVVITGELFF. The CDR3, as DNA: TGCAGCGTCGTAATTACCGGGGAGCTGTTTTTT.

The chain has TRBV7-2 and TRBJ2-1, with a weak D call TRBD2 (5 bases). Trimming shortened V by 3 bases and J by 0 bases, and 15 bases separated the two germline ends. This CDR3 comprises 17 residues. From germline, CDR1 is SGHTA and CDR2 FQGNSA. The CDR3, as DNA: TGTGCCAGCAGCTTGCCCACTAGGCGAAGCTCCTACAATGAGCAGTTCTTC. As protein: CASSLPTRRSSYNEQFF.

This CDR3 is CASSTSNEQFF. CDR3 nucleotides: TGTGCCAGCAGCACTAGCAATGAGCAGTTCTTC. The chain couples TRBV12-3 or TRBV12-4 to TRBJ2-1; D is perhaps TRBD2 (5 bases). This CDR3 is 11 amino acids long. With 6 bases removed from V and 6 bases from J, the gap between germline ends came to 6 bases.

For this clonotype: The limits of the CDR3 on the DNA are not certain, so only TCRdb's listed CDR3 is given. The chain links TRBV12-3 or TRBV12-4 to TRBJ2-1; the table gives TRBD1 as D, unverified against the DNA. The CDR3 length is 13 residues, termini included. CDR3 region: CASIWGTGSPLFF.

The chain employs TRBV20-1 and TRBJ2-7, with D unclear. The germline V gene encodes CDR1 DFQATT and CDR2 SNEGSKA (reference sequence). The CDR3 has 11 amino acids. Trimming cost V 2 bases and J 7 bases, with 9 bases left between them. CDR3 residues: CSARTQTEQYF. The CDR3 DNA reads as TGCAGTGCTAGAACCCAGACGGAGCAGTACTTC.

In this sample, this clonotype turned up many times. The chain recombines TRBV20-1 with TRBJ2-2, with 8 positions matching TRBD2. The ends lost 6 bases at V and 5 bases at J; junction bases unmatched: 14. Germline V lookup: CDR1 DFQATT, CDR2 SNEGSKA (reference sequence). The CDR3 covers 16 residues. For the CDR3, the DNA is TGCAGTGCCACCCCTCTTCGGGGGGGCCAAACCGGGGAGCTGTTTTTT. This codes for CSATPLRGGQTGELFF.

The V call is TRBV5-8, the J call TRBJ1-1, with 7 bases matching TRBD1. The ends lost 4 bases at V and 8 bases at J; junction bases unmatched: 2. Germline V CDR1 and CDR2: SGHTS, YDEGEE. This CDR3 has 11 residues. The CDR3 region has the DNA TGTGCCAGCAGCCCAGGGGGGGAAGCTTTCTTT. Its protein is CASSPGGEAFF.